This T cell receptor beta chain stems from a study of cytomegalovirus exposure and HLA in healthy donors. Overall study results and limits: The authors judged a highly shared variant cluster likely a sequencing artifact.

The PCR used 60 Vbeta and 13 Jbeta primers. Clones were read by immunoSEQ multiplex PCR, and TCRdb kept only the in-frame ones, dropping some. The data contain around 37,000 clones, roughly 82% of them singletons. A remark on this clone: The target antigen is unknown.

V was cut by 1 base and J by 3 bases, with 16 bases left in between. Germline values: CDR1 SGHTA, CDR2 FQGNSA. The CDR3 has 16 amino acids. Healthy bone marrow donors formed the donor group. Sequencing was done on a sample of PBMCs. The origin of this receptor is a woman aged 18-29 years in good health and CMV-seropositive. The chain uses TRBV7-2 and TRBJ2-7, with a possible D match to TRBD2 (5 bases). The CDR3 nucleotides read TGTGCCAGCAGCTTAGTAGGGAGTCTAAAGGGCTACGAGCAGTACTTC. It encodes CASSLVGSLKGYEQYF.